The clone carrying this TCR beta chain has a handful of counts. The use of a sample-barcoded 5' primer and a J-beta primer mix characterized a second PCR of roughly 6 to 11 cycles. TCRdb used MiXCR to reprocess the 5' RACE reads, holding one entry per CDR3 protein. The sample comprises over 450,000 distinct CDR3 sequences, around 24% of which are singletons, and just under 9% rests with the top ten. Each donor gave 9.5 to 10 milliliters of peripheral blood. The sample is drawn from a study of blood T cells in healthy people across ages. V shed 5 bases and J 1 base; nucleotides not matched to a gene: 11. The CDR3 extends over 16 amino acids. Germline V gene lookup returns CDR1 DFQATT and CDR2 SNEGSKA (reference sequence). In addition, the sample was reused for a study of T cells of mothers and their children.

V usage is TRBV20-1 and J usage is TRBJ2-5, with 9 bases that match TRBD2. The sequence came from a boy younger than 18 in good health. The sequencing sample was made of blood. Written as DNA, the CDR3 is TGCAGTGCTCAGAATATGGGACTAGCCCTCCAAGAGACCCAGTACTTC. Residues: CSAQNMGLALQETQYF.